The present T cell receptor beta chain was sequenced within a study of cytomegalovirus exposure and HLA in healthy donors. With 60 Vbeta and 13 Jbeta primers, the PCR was carried out. The repertoire was sequenced with immunoSEQ multiplex PCR; TCRdb's copy has only in-frame clones and lacks some. The data show some 200,000 clones, around 80% seen once. The CDR3 contains 15 residues. Looked up from germline, CDR1 is SGHRS and CDR2 is YFSETQ. Trimming cost V 4 bases and J 5 bases; bases outside gene matches: 8. The sequence came from a boy aged 2 to 9 in good health and CMV-seronegative. The specimen sequenced was PBMCs. V gene TRBV5-1 combines with J gene TRBJ2-5, with 10 bases matching TRBD2. The CDR3 reads CASSPGLAEGETQYF. The CDR3 nucleotides read TGCGCCAGCAGCCCCGGACTAGCGGAGGGGGAGACCCAGTACTTC.